This T cell receptor (beta chain) is drawn from a study of T cell repertoires in cytomegalovirus infection. About the study: Both a matching HLA type and CMV infection were indicated by public TCR beta signatures.

TCRdb re-analysed the reads in MiXCR, keeping a single row per CDR3 protein. The table has hundreds of thousands of distinct CDR3 sequences, 15% to 20% seen once. The CDR3 is made up of 16 amino acids. V was clipped by 6 bases and J by 4 bases, with 19 bases between them. Study-level findings and limits: It was HLA-C-restricted CMV-specific TCR beta clonotypes that dominated the response ex vivo.

Notes on this clonotype: Its antigen is unidentified.

The source of this sequence is a human donor in good health (CMV status not recorded). Some clones in this sample may be carry-over from other donors' samples. Sequenced: PBMCs. The chain has TRBV12-3 or TRBV12-4 and TRBJ2-4; D ambiguous. The CDR3 DNA reads TGTGCCAGCAGCCTTGGCCCTGCTGACGGGAAAAACATTCAGTACTTC. This sequence encodes CASSLGPADGKNIQYF.